This paragraph reports one T cell receptor (beta chain). Its target is not known. This sample was included in a study of T cell responses to AZD1222 COVID-19 vaccine. Study-wide findings and caveats: No day 14 peak samples; only post-peak repertoires were characterized. Spike regions recognized by vaccine-associated CD4 TCRs spanned the protein, led by 160-218 and 743-854. Spike-specific TCR breadth rose after two AZD1222 doses, and depth rose as well. Most donors were white British, females outnumbered males, and clonal diversity was possibly underestimated.

TCRdb's copy holds only in-frame clones and misses some; the assay was immunoSEQ multiplex PCR. The sample contains 120,000 to 150,000 clones, 85% to 95% of which appear only once. The receptor comes from an adult who received the AZD1222 COVID-19 vaccine. The sample in question was peripheral blood, obtained 28 days after the second AZD1222 dose.

The CDR3 bases are TGTGCCAGCATTCGGTTAGGGACAGGTCCCACAGATACGCAGTATTTT. Translating gives CASIRLGTGPTDTQYF. The chain recombines TRBV2 with TRBJ2-3; 8 positions match TRBD1. The CDR3 loop spans 16 amino acids. The J segment lost 2 bases and the V segment lost 7 bases, leaving 11 bases of the junction unmatched. Germline V gives CDR1 SNHLY, CDR2 FYNNEI.